This T cell receptor beta chain was sequenced in a study of glioma-infiltrating T cells. Study background: Glioblastomas were WHO grade IV, sampled at first diagnosis; low-grade were grade II.

The V gene lost 5 bases and the J gene lost 7 bases, with 12 bases spanning the gap. Germline assignment: CDR1 MNHEY and CDR2 SMNVEV (reference sequence). The CDR3 consists of 14 residues. This clonotype was recorded at least ten times. Its antigen is currently unknown. Study-level points and caveats: Patients with low tissue-blood divergence carried a signature set of shared blood CDR3 motifs.

TCR alpha and beta CDR3 regions were amplified from RNA using iRepertoire nested multiplex PCR. TCRdb reprocessed the multiplex PCR reads with MiXCR, giving one entry per CDR3 protein. There are roughly 350,000 distinct CDR3 sequences in the sample; more than 35% occur only once, and around 12% lies in the top ten. Sequencing was done on a sample of glioma tissue, nonneoplastic brain tissue, or PBMCs (not recorded which). The sequence was obtained from a human donor with low-grade glioma or glioblastoma, undergoing nonglioma brain surgery, or in good health (not recorded which). The rearrangement uses TRBV27 and TRBJ1-6; no firm D call. In nucleotides, the CDR3 is TGTGCCAGCAGTCTTGGACCCAGCAATTCACCCCTCCACTTT. Its translation is CASSLGPSNSPLHF.